Following are 27 T cell receptor beta chains from one sample sequenced in a study of blood T cell repertoires in COVID-19. Data came from immunoSEQ multiplex PCR; TCRdb stores just in-frame clones and leaves some out. Altogether fewer than 400,000 clones are present, around four fifths being singletons, with the ten largest covering about 2.7%. The specimen was peripheral blood. These receptors came from a man in his thirties or forties with active or convalescent COVID-19.

This chain connects TRBV19 to TRBJ1-5, with D hard to call. This CDR3 is built from 16 residues. CDR1 is LNHDA, CDR2 SQIVND, per germline (reference sequence). V was shortened by 6 bases and J by 5 bases, with 20 bases between the two germline ends. CDR3 in DNA: TGTGCCAGTAGAAGCCTTGTCCCAATATCCGATCAGCCCCAGCATTTT. It codes for CASRSLVPISDQPQHF.

Regarding this clone: Other DNA sequences from this sample encode an identical CDR3 as well. The rearrangement uses TRBV7-9 and TRBJ2-1; D not resolved. The V end was cut by 1 base, the J end by 7 bases, with 8 bases between. Germline V gene sequence: CDR1 SEHNR, CDR2 FQNEAQ (reference sequence). This CDR3 has 13 amino acids. CDR3 sequence reads: CASSLGLRNEQFF. CDR3 sequence (DNA): TGTGCCAGCAGCTTAGGACTCCGAAATGAGCAGTTCTTC.

The V gene is TRBV29-1, the J gene TRBJ1-2, with D maybe TRBD1 (6 bases). CDR1 and CDR2 (germline): SQVTM, ANQGSEA. V lost 7 bases to trimming and J lost 6 bases, with 15 bases between them. The length of the CDR3 is 12 residues. The CDR3, as DNA: TGCAGCGCAACGAGGGGGGGCGATGGCTACACCTTC. Its translation is CSATRGGDGYTF.

DNA for the CDR3: TGTGCCAGCAGCTTCCAGCGAGGGGGCCCCTACGAGCAGTACTTC. Its protein is CASSFQRGGPYEQYF. The rearrangement joins TRBV13 to TRBJ2-7; 7 positions match TRBD1. Per germline, CDR1 PRHDT and CDR2 FYEKMQ (reference sequence). CDR3 length: 15 amino acids. V lost 3 bases to trimming and J lost 2 bases; unmatched junction nucleotides: 7.

V gene TRBV28 combines with J gene TRBJ2-2; 9 bases are shared with TRBD1. CDR1 is MDHEN and CDR2 is SYDVKM in the germline V gene. The ends lost 8 bases at V and 6 bases at J; junction bases unmatched: 4. CDR3 length: 13 amino acids. CDR3 coding DNA: TGTGCCAGCGGGGACAGGGCAGCCGGGGAGCTGTTTTTT. The encoded protein is CASGDRAAGELFF.

This chain uses TRBV28 with TRBJ1-4, with TRBD1 matching over 7 bases. The CDR3 length is 18 residues. V gave up 5 bases and J gave up 7 bases; unmatched junction bases: 19. CDR1 and CDR2 (germline): MDHEN, SYDVKM. The CDR3 reads CASSRPGQVLFSGEKLFF. DNA for the CDR3: TGTGCCAGCAGTCGACCAGGACAGGTTCTTTTCTCGGGTGAAAAACTGTTTTTT.

This clone has a handful of counts. The CDR3: CASSYSNQPQHF. The CDR3 nucleotides read TGCGCCAGCAGCTATAGCAATCAGCCCCAGCATTTT. V usage is TRBV10-2 and J usage is TRBJ1-5; D unresolved. Trimming cost V 6 bases and J 0 bases, with 3 bases left between them. This CDR3 is 12 amino acids long. Germline V gene data show CDR1 as WSHSY and CDR2 as SAAADI.

This chain connects TRBV4-1 to TRBJ2-7, with TRBD2 identical over 8 bases. The CDR3 length is 16 residues. V lost 2 bases, J lost 2 bases, and 8 bases stayed unmatched. The germline V gene has CDR1 MGHRA and CDR2 YSYEKL. CDR3 region: CASSQTGGGLPYEQYF. The CDR3 nucleotides read TGCGCCAGCAGCCAAACCGGGGGGGGGCTCCCCTACGAGCAGTACTTC.

V is TRBV4-1 and J is TRBJ2-5; tentatively, D is TRBD2 (6 bases). Germline V gene sequence: CDR1 MGHRA, CDR2 YSYEKL. Trimming stripped 0 bases from V and 11 bases from J, with 16 bases between. The CDR3 sequence is 14 residues long. The CDR3: CASSQESAPAGQYF. The CDR3 region has the DNA TGCGCCAGCAGCCAAGAAAGCGCTCCGGCGGGACAGTACTTC.

For the CDR3, the DNA is TGCGCCAGCAGTCTACGAGGGGGGGCCCGCCTTGGCTACACCTTC. It translates to CASSLRGGARLGYTF. V is TRBV5-1 and J is TRBJ1-2; the D gene is possibly TRBD1 (6 bases). The CDR3 consists of 15 residues. Trimming took off 5 bases at V and 7 bases at J, with 21 bases between the two ends. The V gene's germline CDR1 is SGHRS and CDR2 YFSETQ.

The chain has TRBV3-1 (or the pseudogene TRBV3-2) and TRBJ1-3; TRBD1 matches 11 bases. The CDR3 consists of 19 residues. Germline V gene sequence: CDR1 LGHDT, CDR2 YNNKEL (reference sequence). V was clipped by 4 bases and J by 0 bases; unmatched bases: 11. CDR3: CASSPWTGGPLSSGNTIYF. DNA for the CDR3: TGTGCCAGCAGCCCGTGGACAGGGGGCCCCCTAAGCTCTGGAAACACCATATATTTT.

This chain uses TRBV28 with TRBJ2-1, with TRBD2 as a possible D gene (6 bases). The germline gives CDR1 MDHEN, CDR2 SYDVKM. The CDR3 has 16 residues. V lost 5 bases and J lost 0, with 14 bases in between. CDR3 amino acids: CASSGTGESSYNEQFF. The DNA for the CDR3 is TGTGCCAGCAGTGGGACGGGGGAGAGCTCCTACAATGAGCAGTTCTTC. Drawing the rest from reference TRBV28 and TRBJ2-1, the complete variable domain is DVKVTQSSRYLVKRTGEKVFLECVQDMDHENMFWYRQDPGLGLRLIYFSYDVKMKEKGDIPEGYSVSREKKERFSLILESASTNQTSMYLCASSGTGESSYNEQFFGPGTRLTVL.

The chain combines TRBV5-8 with TRBJ2-2; TRBD2 agrees at 15 bases. The CDR3 contains 18 residues. V lost 3 bases, J lost 4 bases, and 7 bases stayed unmatched. Germline assignment: CDR1 SGHTS and CDR2 YDEGEE. The CDR3 spells CASSSGLAGGPSTGELFF. The CDR3 DNA reads as TGTGCCAGCAGCTCCGGACTAGCGGGAGGGCCGAGCACCGGGGAGCTGTTTTTT.

V usage is TRBV3-1 (or the pseudogene TRBV3-2) and J usage is TRBJ1-2, with a weak D call TRBD1 (5 bases). CDR3 length: 15 residues. Germline V gives CDR1 LGHDT, CDR2 YNNKEL (reference sequence). Trimming took 1 base from V and 2 from J, leaving 11 bases between them. CDR3 sequence: CASSQGPDSNYGYTF. For the CDR3, the DNA is TGTGCCAGCAGCCAAGGGCCCGACAGCAACTATGGCTACACCTTC.

This chain connects TRBV6-6 to TRBJ1-1, with D possibly being TRBD1 (5 bases). Germline loops: CDR1 MNHNY, CDR2 SVGAGI (reference sequence). The germline V and J ends were trimmed by 8 bases and 3 bases, with 16 bases remaining between them. The CDR3 is 14 residues long. The CDR3 sequence: CASGGTDADTEAFF. The DNA of the CDR3 is TGTGCCAGCGGAGGGACGGACGCGGACACTGAAGCTTTCTTT.

V is TRBV14 and J is TRBJ2-7; TRBD2 might be the D (5 bases). V lost 7 bases and J lost 3, with 16 bases in between. This CDR3 is 14 amino acids long. CDR1 SGHDN and CDR2 FVKESK come from the germline V gene. CDR3: CASTTRSGGYEQYF. The CDR3 DNA sequence: TGTGCCAGCACCACACGAAGTGGAGGCTACGAGCAGTACTTC.

In regard to this clone: At one boundary the junction diverges from the germline segment, which might be a read error. This chain's CDR3 is CATSPPGGTPYRIGF. As DNA, the CDR3 is TGTGCCACCAGCCCGCCGGGGGGGACTCCCTACAGGATAGGATTC. The chain couples TRBV15 to TRBJ2-7, with 8 bases fitting TRBD2. Germline CDR1 reads LNHNV; CDR2 reads YYDKDF (reference sequence). The CDR3 contains 15 residues.

V and J are TRBV5-1 and TRBJ1-1; 11 nucleotides agree with TRBD1. CDR1 and CDR2 (germline): SGHRS, YFSETQ. Trimming removed 3 bases from V and 10 bases from J; junction bases left unmatched: 8. The CDR3 length is 14 residues. The chain's CDR3 is CASSWGGQGAIAFF. Written as DNA, the CDR3 is TGCGCCAGCAGCTGGGGAGGACAGGGGGCGATAGCTTTCTTT. The whole variable domain, remainder taken from reference TRBV5-1 and TRBJ1-1, is KAGVTQTPRYLIKTRGQQVTLSCSPISGHRSVSWYQQTPGQGLQFLFEYFSETQRNKGNFPGRFSGRQFSNSRSEMNVSTLELGDSALYLCASSWGGQGAIAFFGQGTRLTVV.

This chain uses TRBV7-2 with TRBJ1-1; tentative D call: TRBD1 (6 bases). The V gene's germline CDR1 is SGHTA and CDR2 FQGNSA. The CDR3 is made up of 16 amino acids. V was trimmed by 3 bases and J by 10 bases, leaving 24 bases between them. CDR3 in amino acids: CASSFGPGTSEGVAFF. The DNA for the CDR3 is TGTGCCAGCAGCTTTGGCCCCGGGACATCGGAAGGGGTAGCTTTCTTT.

V and J are TRBV28 and TRBJ2-1, with TRBD2 identical over 10 bases. The CDR3 is made up of 17 amino acids. CDR1 and CDR2 from the germline V gene are MDHEN and SYDVKM. The ends lost 5 bases at V and 7 bases at J; junction bases unmatched: 14. CDR3 coding DNA: TGTGCCAGCAGTCCGGGGGGGCTAGCGGGAGAGGGTAATGAGCAGTTCTTC. Residues: CASSPGGLAGEGNEQFF. Based on the CDR3 plus reference TRBV28 and TRBJ2-1, the full variable domain is DVKVTQSSRYLVKRTGEKVFLECVQDMDHENMFWYRQDPGLGLRLIYFSYDVKMKEKGDIPEGYSVSREKKERFSLILESASTNQTSMYLCASSPGGLAGEGNEQFFGPGTRLTVL.

V and J are TRBV28 and TRBJ2-7; D unresolved. Trimming cost V 7 bases and J 4 bases, with 11 bases left between them. CDR3 length: 12 amino acids. The germline V gene has CDR1 MDHEN and CDR2 SYDVKM. DNA of the CDR3: TGTGCCAGCACCCCCAGTCCGTACGAGCAGTACTTC. It specifies CASTPSPYEQYF.

The V and J genes are TRBV4-2 and TRBJ1-4; 8 bases are a match to TRBD1. Germline V gene lookup returns CDR1 LGHNA and CDR2 YNFKEQ. This CDR3 comprises 14 residues. J was trimmed by 9 bases and V by 6 bases; bases with no gene match: 9. The CDR3: CASSLGTGGKKLFF. The CDR3, as DNA: TGTGCCAGCAGTCTTGGGACAGGTGGGAAAAAACTGTTTTTT.

The chain combines TRBV11-3 with TRBJ2-5, with a weak D call TRBD1 (6 bases). Per germline, CDR1 SGHNT and CDR2 YENEEA. The CDR3 has 18 amino acids. V lost 5 bases to trimming and J lost 3 bases, with 25 bases between them. The CDR3 coding sequence is TGTGCCAGCAGCGCAGGGGCAAATCCCGTAATCCTCGAAGAGACCCAGTACTTC. It yields the protein CASSAGANPVILEETQYF.

The chain carries TRBV3-1 (or the pseudogene TRBV3-2) and TRBJ2-7; D ambiguous. Trimming took 0 bases from V and 3 from J, leaving 15 bases between them. Germline CDR1 and CDR2: LGHDT and YNNKEL (reference sequence). CDR3 size: 16 residues. CDR3 loop: CASSQDDGVRSYEQYF. In nucleotides, the CDR3 is TGTGCCAGCAGCCAAGATGACGGCGTGAGGAGCTACGAGCAGTACTTC.

The gene calls are TRBV24-1 and TRBJ1-2; D is perhaps TRBD1 (5 bases). The V end was cut by 0 bases, the J end by 4 bases, with 17 bases between. The CDR3 length is 17 residues. Per the germline V gene, CDR1 is KGHDR and CDR2 is SFDVKD. DNA of the CDR3: TGTGCCACCAGTGATTTGGTGGGGCAGGGAATCCGCTATGGCTACACCTTC. This encodes CATSDLVGQGIRYGYTF.

V usage is TRBV4-2 and J usage is TRBJ1-5, with 7 bases matching TRBD1. The CDR3 runs 16 residues. Trimming cost V 2 bases and J 4 bases; bases outside gene matches: 8. Germline values: CDR1 LGHNA, CDR2 YNFKEQ. CDR3 in DNA: TGTGCCAGCAGCCAAACCGGCCGGGACAGAAATCAGCCCCAGCATTTT. As protein: CASSQTGRDRNQPQHF.

The chain recombines TRBV28 with TRBJ2-3, with 11 nucleotides matching TRBD1. J lost 5 bases, V lost 5 bases, and 9 bases had no gene match. The CDR3 loop spans 16 amino acids. Germline V CDR1 and CDR2: MDHEN, SYDVKM. The CDR3 reads CASSPGTGGFGDTQYF. The CDR3 nucleotides are TGTGCCAGCAGTCCCGGGACAGGGGGTTTTGGAGATACGCAGTATTTT. Supplemented by reference TRBV28 and TRBJ2-3, the full variable domain reads DVKVTQSSRYLVKRTGEKVFLECVQDMDHENMFWYRQDPGLGLRLIYFSYDVKMKEKGDIPEGYSVSREKKERFSLILESASTNQTSMYLCASSPGTGGFGDTQYFGPGTRLTVL.